This TCR beta chain comes out of a study of metastatic and nonmetastatic thyroid tumors. As for the study in general: Patients with malignant and benign thyroid disease provided blood and tumor or nodule tissue, whose repertoires were compared.

In this sample, this clone turned up a few times. As yet, its antigen is unknown. The authors' processing: The authors used CDR3 differences across clinicopathological groups to build a distant-metastasis classifier for papillary thyroid cancer. TCRdb reprocessed the PCR reads using MiXCR. Here the V and J calls rest on TCRdb's processing, not on the authors' analysis. The sample lists 6,500 to 10,000 clones; about 30% were seen once. All patients reached thyroid surgery having received no treatment beforehand. The trim removed 3 bases at V and 1 base at J, leaving 3 bases unmatched. Looked up from germline, CDR1 is SGHNT and CDR2 is YENEEA. The CDR3 contains 15 residues. Study-level results: Relative to benign nodules, malignant thyroid tumors were reportedly characterized by significantly elevated TCR beta diversity in blood and tumor.

This clonotype originated in a female donor with papillary thyroid cancer or a benign thyroid nodule (not recorded which). Some clones in this sample may be carry-over from other donors' samples. The rearrangement joins TRBV11-3 to TRBJ2-3; 8 nucleotides match TRBD2. Input material: adjacent normal tissue. As DNA, the CDR3 is TGTGCCAGCAGCTTTAGCGGGGACGGCACAGATACGCAGTATTTT. It encodes CASSFSGDGTDTQYF.